The 23 T cell receptor beta chains below come from one sample, sequenced in a study of shared clonotypes between healthy human individuals. Data came from immunoSEQ multiplex PCR; TCRdb stores just in-frame clones and leaves some out. The sample records 2,500,000 or so clones, 93% being singletons. The sequenced material came from naive CD4+ T cells from PBMCs. Subset indicated: CD45RA+ positively selected. The receptors shown here come from a man between 18 and 29 years old in good health. Some clones in this sample may be carry-over from other donors' samples.

The rearrangement uses TRBV7-6 and TRBJ2-3; 10 bases match TRBD1. CDR1 and CDR2 from the germline V gene are SGHVS and FNYEAQ. The CDR3 runs 19 residues. Losses at the gene ends were 0 bases for V and 2 bases for J; bases not matched to a gene: 11. In DNA form, the CDR3 reads TGTGCCAGCAGCTTAGCTTCCCGGGACAGGGGCTTTCACACAGATACGCAGTATTTT. Its protein is CASSLASRDRGFHTDTQYF. Full variable domain (rest looked up from reference TRBV7-6 and TRBJ2-3): GAGVSQSPRYKVTKRGQDVALRCDPISGHVSLYWYRQALGQGPEFLTYFNYEAQQDKSGLPNDRFSAERPEGSISTLTIQRTEQRDSAMYRCASSLASRDRGFHTDTQYFGPGTRLTVL.

The CDR3 DNA reads as TGTGCCAGCAGCCCTGATGGTCCCGCTGGCTACACCTTC. Protein sequence: CASSPDGPAGYTF. This chain joins TRBV2 and TRBJ1-2; D is undetermined. The CDR3 is made up of 13 amino acids. V shed 6 bases and J shed 7 bases, with 15 bases lying between them. The germline V gene has CDR1 SNHLY and CDR2 FYNNEI.

Comments on this clone: Other DNA sequences from this sample encode an identical CDR3 as well. The genes are TRBV15 and TRBJ1-5; no reliable D call. The CDR3 runs to 13 residues. Deletions cut 0 bases from V and 7 bases from J, with 7 bases between. Germline loops: CDR1 LNHNV, CDR2 YYDKDF (reference sequence). CDR3 amino acids: CATSREGGQPQHF. Here the CDR3 DNA reads TGTGCCACCAGCAGAGAAGGAGGGCAGCCCCAGCATTTT.

The chain links TRBV7-2 to TRBJ2-7; D is possibly TRBD2 (5 bases). Germline values: CDR1 SGHTA, CDR2 FQGNSA. V was clipped by 1 base and J by 4 bases, with 14 bases between them. The CDR3 length is 15 residues. The CDR3 sequence: CASSLVGGSRYEQYF. The CDR3 DNA reads as TGTGCCAGCAGCTTAGTAGGTGGGAGTCGGTACGAGCAGTACTTC.

The V gene is TRBV7-6, the J gene TRBJ1-2; D unclear. Trimming removed 1 base from V and 2 bases from J, with 5 bases in between. The germline V gene has CDR1 SGHVS and CDR2 FNYEAQ. CDR3 length equals 13 residues. CDR3 region: CASSLELNYGYTF. The CDR3 DNA reads TGTGCCAGCAGCTTAGAGCTGAACTATGGCTACACCTTC. The complete variable domain, with remaining parts taken from reference TRBV7-6 and TRBJ1-2, reads GAGVSQSPRYKVTKRGQDVALRCDPISGHVSLYWYRQALGQGPEFLTYFNYEAQQDKSGLPNDRFSAERPEGSISTLTIQRTEQRDSAMYRCASSLELNYGYTFGSGTRLTVV.

With respect to this clone: Within the sample, other DNA sequences also encode this same CDR3. The genes are TRBV5-1 and TRBJ2-3; weak D call: TRBD1 (6 bases). V was cut by 3 bases and J by 4 bases, with 12 bases left in between. This CDR3 contains 14 residues. The germline V gene has CDR1 SGHRS and CDR2 YFSETQ. The chain's CDR3 is CASSSTGSADTQYF. The CDR3 DNA reads TGCGCCAGCAGCTCTACAGGGTCTGCAGATACGCAGTATTTT.

V gene TRBV7-3 combines with J gene TRBJ1-5, with a weak D call TRBD1 (5 bases). From germline, CDR1 is SGHTA and CDR2 FQGTGA. This CDR3 contains 16 residues. V lost 11 bases and J 2 bases, leaving 22 bases between the germline ends. CDR3 protein: CAPRGGLSWGNQPQHF. The CDR3 DNA follows: TGTGCCCCCCGGGGGGGTTTGAGTTGGGGCAATCAGCCCCAGCATTTT.

The V and J genes are TRBV19 and TRBJ2-7; 7 nucleotides agree with TRBD1. The trim removed 4 bases at V and 0 bases at J, leaving 6 bases unmatched. The CDR3 contains 15 residues. Germline CDR1 is LNHDA and CDR2 is SQIVND (reference sequence). Written as DNA, the CDR3 is TGTGCCAGTAGTAACCCGGGACAGAGCTCCTACGAGCAGTACTTC. It specifies CASSNPGQSSYEQYF.

This chain links TRBV5-1 with TRBJ2-2, with 7 bases lining up with TRBD1. The V gene end was trimmed by 4 bases and the J gene end by 6 bases; junction bases not matched to a gene: 9. Germline V gene sequence: CDR1 SGHRS, CDR2 YFSETQ. The CDR3 is 15 residues long. CDR3: CASSHPQGFPGELFF. CDR3 in DNA: TGCGCCAGCAGCCACCCACAGGGGTTTCCCGGGGAGCTGTTTTTT.

The gene calls are TRBV7-8 and TRBJ1-2; D might be TRBD1 (6 bases). The V end was cut by 2 bases, the J end by 8 bases, with 21 bases between. Germline V gene sequence: CDR1 SGHVS, CDR2 FQNEAQ. This CDR3 has 16 residues. The CDR3, as DNA: TGTGCCAGCAGCTTACATAGAGGTCTCGGGACAACAGGCTACACCTTC. Its protein product is CASSLHRGLGTTGYTF.

The chain couples TRBV5-1 to TRBJ1-6; no firm D call. The CDR3 length is 14 residues. CDR1 SGHRS and CDR2 YFSETQ come from the germline V gene. The V gene lost 0 bases and the J gene lost 7 bases, with 8 bases spanning the gap. In DNA form, the CDR3 reads TGCGCCAGCAGCTTGGACAGTACCAATTCACCCCTCCACTTT. Its translation is CASSLDSTNSPLHF.

The V gene is TRBV27, the J gene TRBJ2-2; 7 bases are shared with TRBD1. The ends lost 6 bases at V and 0 bases at J; junction bases unmatched: 4. This CDR3 region has 15 residues. The V gene's germline CDR1 is MNHEY and CDR2 SMNVEV (reference sequence). The DNA for the CDR3 is TGTGCCAGCAGCGTGACAGGGCCGAACACCGGGGAGCTGTTTTTT. Its translation: CASSVTGPNTGELFF.

The gene calls are TRBV9 and TRBJ2-1, with 10 bases that match TRBD2. The CDR3 length is 20 residues. In germline, CDR1 is SGDLS, CDR2 YYNGEE. The ends lost 3 bases at V and 1 base at J; junction bases unmatched: 16. CDR3 region: CASSARGGTSVIMSYNEQFF. CDR3 sequence (DNA): TGTGCCAGCAGCGCGAGGGGAGGGACTAGCGTTATTATGTCCTACAATGAGCAGTTCTTC.

The V gene is TRBV6-6, the J gene TRBJ2-2; TRBD2 agrees at 9 bases. V trimming: 8 bases; J trimming: 0 bases; junction bases outside the gene matches: 4. The germline gives CDR1 MNHNY, CDR2 SVGAGI (reference sequence). The CDR3 runs 15 residues. CDR3 in DNA: TGTGCCAGCTGCGGACTAGCGCCGAACACCGGGGAGCTGTTTTTT. Residues: CASCGLAPNTGELFF.

The genes are TRBV5-6 and TRBJ2-1, with D unclear. CDR1 and CDR2 (germline): SGHDT, YYEEEE. This CDR3 is built from 14 residues. V was pared by 1 base and J by 10 bases, with 15 bases between. As DNA, the CDR3 is TGTGCCAGCAGCTTGTATACGGTCGCAAAAGAGCAGTTCTTC. As protein: CASSLYTVAKEQFF.

This clone was observed a few times. This chain links TRBV19 with TRBJ1-4; D is unclear. Between the trimmed V and J ends, which lost 3 bases and 8 bases, there was a span of 10 bases. Looked up from germline, CDR1 is LNHDA and CDR2 is SQIVND (reference sequence). There are 13 residues in the CDR3. CDR3 sequence (DNA): TGTGCCAGTAGTATGCGTGTTTACGAAAAACTGTTTTTT. It is translated as CASSMRVYEKLFF.

The gene calls are TRBV2 and TRBJ2-1; 8 nucleotides agree with TRBD2. The CDR3 spans 15 residues. Trimming cost V 6 bases and J 3 bases; bases outside gene matches: 7. The germline CDR1 and CDR2 sequences are SNHLY and FYNNEI. CDR3 in amino acids: CASRGGLAGYNEQFF. Written as DNA, the CDR3 is TGTGCCAGCAGGGGCGGACTAGCAGGCTACAATGAGCAGTTCTTC.

The rearrangement joins TRBV11-2 to TRBJ2-3; 8 positions match TRBD1. The CDR3 extends over 14 amino acids. The V gene end was trimmed by 4 bases and the J gene end by 4 bases; junction bases not matched to a gene: 4. Germline V lookup: CDR1 SGHAT, CDR2 FQNNGV. The CDR3 loop is CASSYRGLADTQYF. The CDR3 nucleotides read TGTGCCAGCAGCTACAGGGGGTTGGCAGATACGCAGTATTTT.

This clone was found once. The rearrangement links TRBV7-2 to TRBJ2-4, with D perhaps matching TRBD2 (6 bases). CDR1 SGHTA and CDR2 FQGNSA come from the germline V gene. Trimming took off 1 base at V and 0 bases at J, with 16 bases between the two ends. The CDR3 length is 18 residues. The CDR3: CASSLGPRGALAKNIQYF. In DNA, the CDR3 is TGTGCCAGCAGCTTAGGGCCCCGCGGGGCCCTAGCCAAAAACATTCAGTACTTC.

The chain is built from TRBV5-4 and TRBJ2-7; tentatively, D is TRBD1 (6 bases). The CDR3 runs 14 residues. Deletions cut 2 bases from V and 0 bases from J, with 9 bases between. Germline CDR1 and CDR2: SGHNT and YYREEE (reference sequence). The CDR3 coding sequence is TGTGCCAGCAGCTTCGACAGGACCTCCTACGAGCAGTACTTC. Its translation is CASSFDRTSYEQYF.

The chain is built from TRBV5-1 and TRBJ2-3, with 8 bases fitting TRBD1. Germline loops: CDR1 SGHRS, CDR2 YFSETQ. The CDR3 extends over 17 amino acids. J was trimmed by 6 bases and V by 2 bases; bases with no gene match: 14. In DNA form, the CDR3 reads TGCGCCAGCAGCTTAGGACAGGGTCCGGGGTTCGGCGATACGCAGTATTTT. Translated, it gives CASSLGQGPGFGDTQYF.

The V gene is TRBV6-1, the J gene TRBJ2-7; 10 positions agree with TRBD1. J gave up 0 bases and V 6 bases, and 5 bases lay outside the gene matches. Germline V gives CDR1 MNHNS, CDR2 SASEGT. This CDR3 is 15 amino acids long. The CDR3 DNA reads TGTGCCAGCAGCCCGGGACAGGGGTTCTCCTACGAGCAGTACTTC. The encoded protein is CASSPGQGFSYEQYF.

This clone was counted a few times. This chain joins TRBV7-9 and TRBJ1-5, with 7 nucleotides matching TRBD1. V lost 4 bases to trimming and J lost 6 bases; unmatched junction nucleotides: 6. Germline loops: CDR1 SEHNR, CDR2 FQNEAQ (reference sequence). The CDR3 sequence is 14 residues long. CDR3 nucleotides: TGTGCCAGCAGCTCACAGGGGTCGGGTCAGCCCCAGCATTTT. It codes for CASSSQGSGQPQHF.